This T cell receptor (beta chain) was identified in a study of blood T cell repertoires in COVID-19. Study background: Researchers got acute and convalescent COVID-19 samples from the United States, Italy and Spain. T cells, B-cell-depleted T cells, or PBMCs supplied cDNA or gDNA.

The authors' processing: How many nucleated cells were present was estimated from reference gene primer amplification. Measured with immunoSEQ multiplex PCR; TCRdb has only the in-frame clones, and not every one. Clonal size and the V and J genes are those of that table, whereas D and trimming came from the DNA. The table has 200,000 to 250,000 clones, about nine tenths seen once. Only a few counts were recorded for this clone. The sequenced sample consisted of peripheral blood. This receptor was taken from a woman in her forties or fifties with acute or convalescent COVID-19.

CDR3 sequence: CASSKRTGIFGNTIYF. The CDR3 DNA sequence: TGTGCCAGCAGCAAAAGGACAGGGATCTTTGGAAACACCATATATTTT. The rearrangement uses TRBV21-1 and TRBJ1-3; the listed D gene, TRBD1, was not tested against the DNA. TRBV21-1 is labeled a pseudogene. CDR3 size: 16 residues.